This TCR beta chain was profiled in a study of T cell responses to AZD1222 COVID-19 vaccine. Libraries were prepared by immunoSEQ multiplex PCR; TCRdb keeps only in-frame clonotypes and omits some of them. The sample has roughly 180,000 clones; about 94% are singletons. The clonotype comes from an adult in good health. The sample in question was peripheral blood, obtained on day 0 of AZD1222 vaccination.

The CDR3 sequence: CASSLAVRAGAYEQYF. In DNA form, the CDR3 reads TGTGCCAGCTCACTAGCTGTTCGAGCGGGAGCCTACGAGCAGTACTTC. This chain joins TRBV18 and TRBJ2-7; 8 positions agree with TRBD2. The germline V gene has CDR1 KGHSH and CDR2 LQKENI. The CDR3 runs to 16 residues. V lost 4 bases to trimming and J lost 2 bases; unmatched junction nucleotides: 10.